The clone carrying this T cell receptor beta chain was observed once. The sample belongs to a study of cytotoxic CD8 clonotypes in ibrutinib-treated CLL. The method was immunoSEQ multiplex PCR; TCRdb's version includes in-frame clones alone and lacks a portion of them. The sample yields about 76,000 clones, less than 85% seen once. V gave up 7 bases and J gave up 3 bases, with 17 bases separating them. Germline V gives CDR1 SGHRS, CDR2 YFSETQ. The CDR3 extends over 14 amino acids. V gene TRBV5-1 combines with J gene TRBJ2-7; a weak D match, TRBD2 (6 bases). The clonotype comes from a human donor with chronic lymphocytic leukemia. Sequenced material: PBMCs, taken after 24 months of ibrutinib treatment. In nucleotides, the CDR3 is TGCGCCAGCGCGGGCGCAGGAGGGTTCTACGAGCAGTACTTC. Translating it yields CASAGAGGFYEQYF.